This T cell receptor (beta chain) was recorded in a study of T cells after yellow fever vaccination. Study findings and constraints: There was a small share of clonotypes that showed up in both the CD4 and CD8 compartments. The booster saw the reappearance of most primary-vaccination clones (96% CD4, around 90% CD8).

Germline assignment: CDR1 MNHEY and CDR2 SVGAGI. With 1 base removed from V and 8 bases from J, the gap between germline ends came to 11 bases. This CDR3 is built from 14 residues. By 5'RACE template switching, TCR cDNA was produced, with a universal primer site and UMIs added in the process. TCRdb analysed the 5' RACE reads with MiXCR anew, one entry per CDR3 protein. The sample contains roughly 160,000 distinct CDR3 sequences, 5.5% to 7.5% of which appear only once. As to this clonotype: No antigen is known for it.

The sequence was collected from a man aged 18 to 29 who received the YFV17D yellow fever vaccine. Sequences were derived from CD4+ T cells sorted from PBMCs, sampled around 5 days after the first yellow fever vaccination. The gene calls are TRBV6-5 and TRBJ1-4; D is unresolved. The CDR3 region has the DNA TGTGCCAGCAGTTACTTCGGAAGACGGGAAAAACTGTTTTTT. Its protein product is CASSYFGRREKLFF.